The 21 T cell receptor beta chains in this list originate from one sample, sequenced in a study of PD-1 blockade in classical Hodgkin lymphoma. Each patient's relapse followed autologous stem cell transplantation, and brentuximab vedotin exposure varied. TCRdb's table, derived via immunoSEQ multiplex PCR, lists solely in-frame clones and lacks some. Altogether roughly 14,000 clones are present, 70% to 85% being singletons, with the ten largest covering approximately 25%. The source was peripheral blood mononuclear cells (PBMCs), collected at baseline. Receptors were obtained from a human donor with classical Hodgkin lymphoma.

The chain links TRBV7-3 to TRBJ1-1; D is uncertain. CDR1 is SGHTA, CDR2 FQGTGA, per germline. CDR3 length equals 13 residues. Trimming shortened V by 1 base and J by 5 bases, and 8 bases separated the two germline ends. CDR3: CASSLKSSTEAFF. The CDR3 DNA reads TGTGCCAGCAGCTTAAAGAGTAGTACTGAAGCTTTCTTT.

For the CDR3, the DNA is TGTGCCAGCAGCGTAGGGACGATGGGGGGACCCTACCAAGAGACCCAGTACTTC. This translates into CASSVGTMGGPYQETQYF. The chain employs TRBV9 and TRBJ2-5, with D possibly TRBD2 on 6 matching bases. CDR1 and CDR2 from the germline V gene are SGDLS and YYNGEE. The length of the CDR3 is 18 residues. The germline V and J ends were trimmed by 0 bases and 0 bases, with 18 bases remaining between them.

Sample share makes this clone large. The chain recombines TRBV4-2 with TRBJ1-1, with D maybe TRBD1 (5 bases). The CDR3 loop spans 18 amino acids. V dropped 3 bases and J dropped 1 base, with 21 bases sitting between them. Germline CDR1 and CDR2: LGHNA and YNFKEQ. The CDR3 DNA reads as TGTGCCAGCAGCCAGACCTACGGTGGGGCGGCTAAGAACACTGAAGCTTTCTTT. Translation gives CASSQTYGGAAKNTEAFF.

The rearrangement links TRBV28 to TRBJ1-5, with a weak D call TRBD1 (5 bases). CDR3 length: 17 residues. Looked up from germline, CDR1 is MDHEN and CDR2 is SYDVKM. Trimming removed 2 bases from V and 3 bases from J, with 17 bases in between. The CDR3 DNA follows: TGTGCCAGCAGTTTAGGTGGTAGATACAGGTCCAATCAGCCCCAGCATTTT. This gives the protein CASSLGGRYRSNQPQHF.

In this sample, this clone turned up once. The rearrangement joins TRBV27 to TRBJ2-3, with TRBD2 identical over 12 bases. V lost 2 bases, J lost 6 bases, and 9 bases stayed unmatched. Looked up from germline, CDR1 is MNHEY and CDR2 is SMNVEV (reference sequence). The CDR3 totals 17 residues. The CDR3 DNA is TGTGCCAGCAGTTTAAGATTACTAGCGGGGGGCCGGGATACGCAGTATTTT. As protein: CASSLRLLAGGRDTQYF.

The chain carries TRBV5-4 and TRBJ1-1; D is perhaps TRBD1 (6 bases). The CDR3 length is 15 residues. The germline V gene has CDR1 SGHNT and CDR2 YYREEE (reference sequence). V was trimmed by 4 bases and J by 4 bases, leaving 17 bases between them. The CDR3 coding sequence is TGTGCCAGCAGCCTAGGCTCCGGGACAAGCACTGAAGCTTTCTTT. Its translation is CASSLGSGTSTEAFF.

This clone has just a few counts. The chain combines TRBV9 with TRBJ1-3; D remains unclear. Trimming pared 4 bases from V and 0 bases from J, leaving 5 bases between. There are 13 residues in the CDR3. The V gene's germline CDR1 is SGDLS and CDR2 YYNGEE. In DNA form, the CDR3 reads TGTGCCAGCAGCAGTAGCTCTGGAAACACCATATATTTT. Translation: CASSSSSGNTIYF.

V is TRBV5-1 and J is TRBJ2-1; D is unresolved. This CDR3 spans 13 amino acids. Germline V gene sequence: CDR1 SGHRS, CDR2 YFSETQ. Trimming removed 0 bases at V and 5 bases at J, with 6 bases between. The CDR3 bases are TGCGCCAGCAGCTTGGCCGTAGACAATGAGCAGTTCTTC. Its translation is CASSLAVDNEQFF.

The chain carries TRBV10-3 and TRBJ2-1; 7 positions match TRBD2. CDR3 length equals 16 residues. From germline, CDR1 is ENHRY and CDR2 SYGVKD. The trim removed 4 bases at V and 5 bases at J, leaving 11 bases unmatched. CDR3 bases: TGTGCCATCAGTGTGGCCTGGGCGGGGGAGCACAATGAGCAGTTCTTC. Encoded protein: CAISVAWAGEHNEQFF.

In this sample, this clone turned up once. The CDR3 DNA sequence: TGCGCCAGCAGCCAAGATGTGCCCCCAGGCCAAGAGACCCAGTACTTC. This sequence encodes CASSQDVPPGQETQYF. The rearrangement links TRBV4-3 to TRBJ2-5; D ambiguous. The CDR3 length is 16 residues. Germline loops: CDR1 LGHNA, CDR2 YSLEER. V lost 0 bases and J lost 1, with 12 bases in between.

The sample holds one count of this clone. The chain is built from TRBV14 and TRBJ1-5; D uncertain. Germline V lookup: CDR1 SGHDN, CDR2 FVKESK. V was cut by 0 bases and J by 2 bases, with 26 bases left in between. The CDR3 is 21 residues long. CDR3: CASSQERVRAEIRDRNQPQHF. For the CDR3, the DNA is TGTGCCAGCAGCCAAGAGAGGGTAAGGGCGGAGATAAGGGATCGCAATCAGCCCCAGCATTTT.

Worth noting for this clone: The sample carries other DNA sequences with the same CDR3. This chain links TRBV18 with TRBJ1-5, with 8 positions matching TRBD1. Germline V gene lookup returns CDR1 KGHSH and CDR2 LQKENI. The CDR3 loop spans 14 amino acids. With 6 bases clipped from V and 4 bases from J, the junction kept 5 bases outside the gene matches. CDR3 nucleotide sequence: TGTGCCAGCTCCCGCACAGGGGGAAATCAGCCCCAGCATTTT. This translates into CASSRTGGNQPQHF.

The rearrangement links TRBV7-6 to TRBJ1-4; D might be TRBD1 (5 bases). From germline, CDR1 is SGHVS and CDR2 FNYEAQ. CDR3 length equals 14 residues. V gave up 6 bases and J gave up 7 bases, with 15 bases separating them. CDR3 DNA: TGTGCCAGCAGTCCTCAGGGTTGGAGTGAAAAACTGTTTTTT. Encoded protein: CASSPQGWSEKLFF. Full variable domain (missing parts from reference TRBV7-6 and TRBJ1-4): GAGVSQSPRYKVTKRGQDVALRCDPISGHVSLYWYRQALGQGPEFLTYFNYEAQQDKSGLPNDRFSAERPEGSISTLTIQRTEQRDSAMYRCASSPQGWSEKLFFGSGTQLSVL.

This sequence joins TRBV11-2 and TRBJ2-5; D might be TRBD1 (6 bases). V lost 5 bases to trimming and J lost 1 base, with 17 bases between them. Germline values: CDR1 SGHAT, CDR2 FQNNGV. This CDR3 spans 16 amino acids. Here the CDR3 DNA reads TGTGCCAGCAGCGTACCAGGGGTGGGAGTCCAAGAGACCCAGTACTTC. Protein sequence: CASSVPGVGVQETQYF.

This sequence joins TRBV28 and TRBJ1-6; perhaps TRBD1 as D (5 bases). CDR1 MDHEN and CDR2 SYDVKM come from the germline V gene. Trimming removed 1 base at V and 15 bases at J, with 16 bases between. The CDR3 covers 14 residues. The CDR3 is CASSLSNRPPGLHF. The CDR3 DNA is TGTGCCAGCAGTTTATCAAACAGGCCCCCTGGCCTCCACTTT.

The chain uses TRBV6-1 and TRBJ2-3, with D tentatively TRBD1 (6 bases). CDR1 is MNHNS and CDR2 is SASEGT in the germline V gene. V was cut by 4 bases and J by 3 bases, with 14 bases left in between. This CDR3 comprises 15 residues. CDR3 coding DNA: TGTGCCAGCAGTGGTGAGGAGAGGGGGACAGATACGCAGTATTTT. Translating it yields CASSGEERGTDTQYF.

The J gene is TRBJ1-2, the V gene TRBV5-1; 7 bases map to TRBD1. Germline V lookup: CDR1 SGHRS, CDR2 YFSETQ. The trim removed 4 bases at V and 5 bases at J, leaving 14 bases unmatched. CDR3 length equals 16 residues. The CDR3 DNA reads TGCGCCAGCAGCCTGTCCGGGGGTTCAGGGGGATATGGCTACACCTTC. Its protein product is CASSLSGGSGGYGYTF.

The V call is TRBV7-2, the J call TRBJ1-1; TRBD1 is a possible D gene (6 bases). Trimming took off 0 bases at V and 1 base at J, with 6 bases between the two ends. This CDR3 has 14 amino acids. Germline lookup yields CDR1 SGHTA and CDR2 FQGNSA. This chain's CDR3 is CASSLATGNTEAFF. DNA for the CDR3: TGTGCCAGCAGCTTAGCGACAGGGAACACTGAAGCTTTCTTT.

The gene calls are TRBV11-2 and TRBJ1-4, with unresolved D. The CDR3 extends over 13 amino acids. Germline V gene lookup returns CDR1 SGHAT and CDR2 FQNNGV. V dropped 4 bases and J dropped 8 bases, with 11 bases sitting between them. The CDR3 here is CASSSAPDEKLFF. In DNA form, the CDR3 reads TGTGCCAGCAGCTCGGCCCCCGACGAAAAACTGTTTTTT.

The table lists this clone with a count of one. The chain employs TRBV6-1 and TRBJ2-3, with TRBD2 matching over 11 bases. CDR1 and CDR2 (germline): MNHNS, SASEGT. V shed 2 bases, J shed 2 bases, and the junction held 9 bases outside the gene matches. This CDR3 has 18 residues. CDR3 sequence reads: CASSERLAGGANTDTQYF. CDR3 nucleotides: TGTGCCAGCAGTGAACGGCTAGCGGGGGGCGCCAACACAGATACGCAGTATTTT.

The chain carries TRBV4-2 and TRBJ2-3, with TRBD2 matching over 11 bases. CDR1 and CDR2 (germline): LGHNA, YNFKEQ. V lost 0 bases to trimming and J lost 7 bases; unmatched junction nucleotides: 12. The CDR3 runs to 18 residues. This CDR3 reads CASSQEAGLAGGMNTQYF. CDR3 nucleotides: TGTGCCAGCAGCCAAGAAGCGGGGCTAGCGGGGGGTATGAATACGCAGTATTTT.